A selection of T cell receptor beta chains follows, all from one sample in a study of metastatic and nonmetastatic thyroid tumors. TCRdb re-processed the PCR reads through MiXCR. The sample yields 29,000 or so clones, 3.5% to 5% seen once. The sequenced sample was blood. The origin of the receptors is a female donor with papillary thyroid cancer or a benign thyroid nodule (not recorded which). Some clones in this sample may be carry-over from other donors' samples. The CDR3 runs from the conserved cysteine through the conserved F or W. A D gene is named only where the DNA matches it firmly. Clone size is stated in some rows and not others, as once, few, many or a class when expanded.

TRBJ1-5 TRBV6-2/TRBV6-3 NA NA TGTGCCAGCAGTTACGGAGAATGGGGATATAGCAATCAGCCCCAGCATTTT CASSYGEWGYSNQPQHF
TRBJ2-1 TRBV2 few TRBD2 TGTGCCAGTCAGGCGGGAGGAAACAATGAGCAGTTCTTC CASQAGGNNEQFF
TRBJ2-7 TRBV12-3/TRBV12-4 many NA TGTGCCAGCAGTTTAGCTACTTTGGGCAGTAAAACCTACGAGCAGTACTTC CASSLATLGSKTYEQYF
TRBJ1-3 TRBV18 NA NA TGTGCCAGCTCACTGGAAAACACCATATATTTT CASSLENTIYF
TRBJ2-1 TRBV12-3/TRBV12-4 many TRBD2 TGTGCCAGCAGTTTAGCGCTGGGGGGGGATGGGCAGTTCTTC CASSLALGGDGQFF
TRBJ2-2 TRBV4-2 few NA TGTGCCAGCAGCCCCGATTTTGAGGCCGGGGAGCTGTTTTTT CASSPDFEAGELFF
TRBJ2-5 TRBV28 NA NA TGTGCCAGCAGTTTAGGAGGGGGGGCGCGGGAGACCCAGTACTTC CASSLGGGARETQYF
TRBJ2-7 TRBV19 many TRBD1 TGTGCCAGTAGCGTGACAGGGGCACCCTCCTACGAGCAGTACTTC CASSVTGAPSYEQYF
TRBJ2-2 TRBV9 few TRBD2 TGTGCCAGCAGCGTAGACGGGGGGCGGGAGGGGCACGGGGAGCTGTTTTTT CASSVDGGREGHGELFF
TRBJ2-7 TRBV27 medium-sized TRBD2 TGTGCCAGCAGCCCCATCGATAGCGGGAACGAGCAGTACTTC CASSPIDSGNEQYF
TRBJ1-3 TRBV9 many NA TGTGCCAGCAGCGCGACACCATCAGACGGAAACACCATATATTTT CASSATPSDGNTIYF
TRBJ2-2 TRBV12-3/TRBV12-4 many NA TGTGCCAGCAGTTCCGCCTCGCGGACCTACACCGGGGAGCTGTTTTTT CASSSASRTYTGELFF
TRBJ1-5 TRBV7-8 many NA TGTGCCAGCAGCCTAGCCCTTGGGCAACAGCCCCAGCATTTT CASSLALGQQPQHF
TRBJ1-3 TRBV29-1 many NA TGCAGCGTTGATGGTTCGCGGGGCCCCAGGAGAACAGGGAATGGCGGAAACACCATATATTTT CSVDGSRGPRRTGNGGNTIYF
TRBJ2-2 TRBV11-2 few NA TGTGCCAGCAGCCCGGGACTCAACACCGGGGAGCTGTTTTTT CASSPGLNTGELFF
TRBJ2-7 TRBV5-8 many NA TGTGCCAGCAGCTTGGTACTCAACTCCTACGAGCAGTACTTC CASSLVLNSYEQYF
TRBJ2-5 TRBV4-1 many TRBD2 TGCGCCAGCAGCTCCCGACTAGCGGTTACCCAAGAGACCCAGTACTTC CASSSRLAVTQETQYF
TRBJ2-7 TRBV5-1 few TRBD2 TGCGCCAGCAGAACGGGACTAGCGGGAGATAGGGGCGCGGGATACGAGCAGTACTTC CASRTGLAGDRGAGYEQYF
TRBJ2-7 TRBV6-2/TRBV6-3 NA TRBD1 TGTGCCAGCAGTTACTCGGGACAGGGATACTACGAGCAGTACTTC CASSYSGQGYYEQYF
TRBJ1-2 TRBV15 NA NA TGTGCCACCAGCAGAGATAGGGGGGCACCTTATGGCTACACCTTC CATSRDRGAPYGYTF
TRBJ2-2 TRBV6-1 few TRBD1 TGTGCCAGCAGATCAGGGGGCAGCACCGGGGAGTTGTTTTTT CASRSGGSTGELFF
TRBJ1-5 TRBV24-1 many NA TGTGCCACCAGTGATTCCCGGGGCTATCAGCCCCAGCATTTT CATSDSRGYQPQHF
TRBJ2-7 TRBV28 medium-sized TRBD1 TGTGCCAGCAGTTGGGACAGGGTCTCGTACGAGCAGTACTTC CASSWDRVSYEQYF
TRBJ1-4 TRBV5-1 many NA TGCGCCAGCAGCTCCGGTCTGTCGGCAACTAATGAAAAACTGTTTTTT CASSSGLSATNEKLFF
TRBJ2-1 TRBV20-1 few NA TGCAGTGCTAGGCCGGGACGAGCACATGGATCGTCCTACAATGAGCAGTTCTTC CSARPGRAHGSSYNEQFF
TRBJ2-1 TRBV9 many TRBD2 TGTGCCAGCAGCGTCCGCGGGAGGAACAATGAGCAGTTCTTC CASSVRGRNNEQFF
TRBJ2-6 TRBV30 NA NA TGTGCCTGGAGTGTAATAGGTCGGGCGCACGTCCTGACTTTC CAWSVIGRAHVLTF
TRBJ2-5 TRBV7-9 few NA TGTGCCAGCAGCACGCGTAGGGCTAGCGAGTACCAAGAGACCCAGTACTTC CASSTRRASEYQETQYF
TRBJ1-6 TRBV2 few NA TGTGCCAGCAGGATTTTAGCAAATTCACCCCTCCACTTT CASRILANSPLHF
TRBJ2-3 TRBV9 many NA TGTGCCAGCAGCGTACTCCAGGATACGCAGTATTTT CASSVLQDTQYF
TRBJ2-1 TRBV20-1 few NA TGCAGTGCTAGAGGGGACGGGGTAGCTGAGCAGTTCTTC CSARGDGVAEQFF